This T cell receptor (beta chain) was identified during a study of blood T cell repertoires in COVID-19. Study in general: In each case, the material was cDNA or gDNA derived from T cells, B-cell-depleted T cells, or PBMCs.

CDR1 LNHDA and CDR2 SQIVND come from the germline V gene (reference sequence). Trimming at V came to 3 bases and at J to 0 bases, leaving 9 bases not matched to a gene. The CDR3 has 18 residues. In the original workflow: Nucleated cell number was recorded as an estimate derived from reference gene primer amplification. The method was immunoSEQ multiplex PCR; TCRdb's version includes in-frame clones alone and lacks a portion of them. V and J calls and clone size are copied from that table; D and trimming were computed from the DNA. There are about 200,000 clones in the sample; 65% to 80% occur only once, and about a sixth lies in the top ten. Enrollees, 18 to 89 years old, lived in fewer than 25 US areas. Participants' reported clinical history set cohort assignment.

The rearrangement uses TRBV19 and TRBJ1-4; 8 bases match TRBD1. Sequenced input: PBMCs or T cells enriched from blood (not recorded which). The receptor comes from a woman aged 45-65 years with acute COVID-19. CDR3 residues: CASSIMAGGIATNEKLFF. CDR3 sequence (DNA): TGTGCCAGTAGTATTATGGCAGGGGGCATCGCAACTAATGAAAAACTGTTTTTT.